This T cell receptor (beta chain) was sequenced in a study of T cells in Graves' hyperthyroidism and ophthalmopathy. This CDR3 is 15 amino acids long. V gave up 6 bases and J gave up 1 base, with 12 bases separating them. CDR1 and CDR2 from the germline V gene are LNHDA and SQIVND (reference sequence). Across 18 months, stable Graves' hyperthyroidism was marked by no progression to ophthalmopathy. A 10 ml volume of fresh peripheral blood provided the PBMCs. Study-wide findings and caveats: Stable hyperthyroidism and ophthalmopathy were separated using 13 V-J signatures.

In this sample, this clonotype turned up a few times. Its antigen is unidentified. Amplified regions were TCR beta CDR3 sequences from RNA transcripts. With the HTBI primer set, the TCR CDR3 went through a first round of RT-PCR. MiXCR, run by TCRdb on the multiplex PCR reads, gives a single entry per CDR3 protein. In the table there are some 560,000 distinct CDR3 sequences, 12% to 15% of which are singletons. The specimen sequenced was blood. This chain joins TRBV19 and TRBJ2-2; D is perhaps TRBD1 or TRBD2 (6 bases each). The sequence came from a woman in her forties with Graves' hyperthyroidism. The CDR3 DNA is TGTGCCAGTAGCTCGGGGGCCATGAACACCGGGGAGCTGTTTTTT. It yields the protein CASSSGAMNTGELFF.